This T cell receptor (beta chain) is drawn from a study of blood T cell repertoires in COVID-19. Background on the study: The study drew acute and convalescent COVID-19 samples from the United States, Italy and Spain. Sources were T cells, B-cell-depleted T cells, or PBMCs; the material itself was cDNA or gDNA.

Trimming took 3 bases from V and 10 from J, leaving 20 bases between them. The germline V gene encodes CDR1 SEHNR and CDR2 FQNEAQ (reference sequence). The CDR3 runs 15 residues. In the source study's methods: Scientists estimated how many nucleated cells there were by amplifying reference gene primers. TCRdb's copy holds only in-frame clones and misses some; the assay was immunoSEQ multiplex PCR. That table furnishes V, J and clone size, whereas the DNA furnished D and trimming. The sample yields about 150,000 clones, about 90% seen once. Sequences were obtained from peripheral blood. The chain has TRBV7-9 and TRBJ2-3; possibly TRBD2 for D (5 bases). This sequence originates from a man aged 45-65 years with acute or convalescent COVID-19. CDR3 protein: CASSFPQISSDAQYF. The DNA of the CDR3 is TGTGCCAGCAGCTTCCCCCAAATAAGTAGCGATGCGCAGTATTTT.